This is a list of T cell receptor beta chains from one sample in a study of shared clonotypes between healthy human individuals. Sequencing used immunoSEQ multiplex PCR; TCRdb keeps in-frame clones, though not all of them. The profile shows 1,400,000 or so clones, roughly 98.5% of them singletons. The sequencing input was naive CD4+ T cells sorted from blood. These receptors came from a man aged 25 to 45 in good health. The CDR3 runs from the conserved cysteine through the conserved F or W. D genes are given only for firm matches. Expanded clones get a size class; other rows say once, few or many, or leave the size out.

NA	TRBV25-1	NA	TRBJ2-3	CASSESGSGYSF	TGTGCCAGCAGTGAATCGGGTAGCGGATACTCTTTT
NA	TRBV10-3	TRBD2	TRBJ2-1	CAISEYGLASYNEQFF	TGTGCCATCAGTGAGTATGGACTAGCTTCGTACAATGAGCAGTTCTTC
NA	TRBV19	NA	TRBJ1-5	CASTLGTQPQHF	TGTGCCAGTACCCTGGGCACTCAGCCCCAGCATTTT
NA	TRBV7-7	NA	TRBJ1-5	CASSSGPNQPQHF	TGTGCTAGCAGCTCCGGACCTAATCAGCCCCAGCATTTT
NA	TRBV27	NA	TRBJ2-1	CASYSLGASVFNEQFF	TGTGCCAGCTACAGCCTCGGGGCTAGCGTTTTCAATGAGCAGTTCTTC
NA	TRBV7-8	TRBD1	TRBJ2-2	CASSQRGTGRYTGELFF	TGTGCCAGCAGCCAAAGGGGGACAGGGAGGTACACCGGGGAGCTGTTTTTT
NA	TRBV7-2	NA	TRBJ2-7	CASSFLPYGTPYEQYF	TGTGCCAGCAGCTTTCTCCCTTACGGGACTCCCTACGAGCAGTACTTC
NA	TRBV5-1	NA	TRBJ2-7	CASSLDPGSYEQYF	TGCGCCAGCAGCTTGGATCCAGGGTCCTACGAGCAGTACTTC
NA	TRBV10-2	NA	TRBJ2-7	CASSEDYRVKRVGEHYF	TGCGCCAGCAGTGAAGATTACAGAGTGAAAAGGGTCGGCGAGCATTACTTC
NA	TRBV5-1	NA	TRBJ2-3	CASSPGPSTDTQYF	TGCGCCAGCAGCCCTGGGCCAAGCACAGATACGCAGTATTTT
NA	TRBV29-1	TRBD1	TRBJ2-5	CSVEFARDRLQETQYF	TGCAGCGTTGAATTCGCTCGGGACAGGTTACAAGAGACCCAGTACTTC
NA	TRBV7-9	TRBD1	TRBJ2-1	CASSLGQGARNEQFF	TGTGCCAGCAGCCTTGGGCAGGGGGCTAGGAATGAGCAGTTCTTC
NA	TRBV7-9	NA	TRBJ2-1	CASSLEGNNEQFF	TGTGCCAGCAGCTTGGAGGGTAACAATGAGCAGTTCTTC
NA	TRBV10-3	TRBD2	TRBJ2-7	CAISESAGGTPYEQYF	TGTGCCATCAGTGAGTCTGCGGGAGGGACCCCCTACGAGCAGTACTTC
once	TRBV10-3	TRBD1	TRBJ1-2	CAISEFEGGREILKWGYTF	TGTGCCATCAGTGAGTTCGAAGGGGGCAGGGAAATTCTCAAGTGGGGCTACACCTTC
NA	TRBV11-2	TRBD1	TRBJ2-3	CASSSGQGTDTQYF	TGTGCCAGCAGCTCCGGACAGGGGACAGATACGCAGTATTTT
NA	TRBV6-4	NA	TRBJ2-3	CASSVGTPRYNTDTQYF	TGTGCCAGCAGTGTCGGGACTCCTCGATATAACACAGATACGCAGTATTTT
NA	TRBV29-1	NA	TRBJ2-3	CSVLRTTDTQYF	TGCAGCGTTCTGCGGACCACAGATACGCAGTATTTT
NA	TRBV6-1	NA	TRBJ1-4	CASNRQANEKLFF	TGTGCCAGCAACCGACAGGCTAATGAAAAACTGTTTTTT
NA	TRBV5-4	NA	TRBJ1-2	CASSLVGDGYTF	TGTGCCAGCAGCTTAGTCGGGGATGGCTACACCTTC